One sample yielded the 4 T cell receptor beta chains listed below, sequenced in a study of naive and memory T cell subsets. An oligonucleotide containing a UMI was ligated to the 3' end of TCR cDNA. Four PCR rounds used nested alpha and beta constant region primers plus the SP2 primer. Each CDR3 protein is one row after TCRdb ran MiXCR on the 5' RACE reads. The sample shows approximately 49,000 distinct CDR3 sequences, roughly 4.7% of them seen only once. The receptors shown here come from a female donor in good health.

Ten or more counts support this clonotype. The chain recombines TRBV29-1 with TRBJ2-5; tentatively, D is TRBD1 or TRBD2 (7 bases each). Germline V lookup: CDR1 SQVTM, CDR2 ANQGSEA. There are 13 residues in the CDR3. V was shortened by 6 bases and J by 4 bases, with 15 bases between the two germline ends. For the CDR3, the DNA is TGCAGCGTGACAGGGAGGGGCCCAGAGACCCAGTACTTC. Protein product: CSVTGRGPETQYF.

This clonotype was observed at least ten times. The rearrangement joins TRBV7-8 to TRBJ2-2, with 8 bases that match TRBD1. Per germline, CDR1 SGHVS and CDR2 FQNEAQ. This CDR3 contains 16 residues. V gave up 5 bases and J gave up 5 bases; unmatched junction bases: 10. CDR3 nucleotide sequence: TGTGCCAGCAGCACTCGGACAGGGATGTGGACCGGGGAGCTGTTTTTT. This sequence encodes CASSTRTGMWTGELFF. The full variable domain, completed using reference TRBV7-8 and TRBJ2-2, is GAGVSQSPRYKVAKRGQDVALRCDPISGHVSLFWYQQALGQGPEFLTYFQNEAQLDKSGLPSDRFFAERPEGSVSTLKIQRTQQEDSAVYLCASSTRTGMWTGELFFGEGSRLTVL.

This clonotype showed up many times. The rearrangement uses TRBV5-1 and TRBJ2-3; D is perhaps TRBD2 (5 bases). The V end was cut by 1 base, the J end by 2 bases, with 11 bases between. The germline V gene encodes CDR1 SGHRS and CDR2 YFSETQ. CDR3 length: 15 residues. The CDR3 nucleotides are TGCGCCAGCAGCTTGTTGGGGAGTTACACAGATACGCAGTATTTT. It yields the protein CASSLLGSYTDTQYF. Combining the CDR3 with reference TRBV5-1 and TRBJ2-3 gives the whole variable domain KAGVTQTPRYLIKTRGQQVTLSCSPISGHRSVSWYQQTPGQGLQFLFEYFSETQRNKGNFPGRFSGRQFSNSRSEMNVSTLELGDSALYLCASSLLGSYTDTQYFGPGTRLTVL.

This clonotype was detected only a few times. The gene calls are TRBV7-2 and TRBJ1-1; TRBD1 aligns across 10 bases. This CDR3 has 15 residues. Germline V gene lookup returns CDR1 SGHTA and CDR2 FQGNSA. After removal of 4 bases from V and 3 bases from J, the junction contained 5 bases not matched to a gene. CDR3 in amino acids: CASSSTGGTHTEAFF. The CDR3 DNA reads as TGTGCCAGCAGCTCGACAGGGGGCACGCACACTGAAGCTTTCTTT. The full variable domain, in which reference TRBV7-2 and TRBJ1-1 provide the parts outside the CDR3, is GAGVSQSPSNKVTEKGKDVELRCDPISGHTALYWYRQSLGQGLEFLIYFQGNSAPDKSGLPSDRFSAERTGGSVSTLTIQRTQQEDSAVYLCASSSTGGTHTEAFFGQGTRLTVV.